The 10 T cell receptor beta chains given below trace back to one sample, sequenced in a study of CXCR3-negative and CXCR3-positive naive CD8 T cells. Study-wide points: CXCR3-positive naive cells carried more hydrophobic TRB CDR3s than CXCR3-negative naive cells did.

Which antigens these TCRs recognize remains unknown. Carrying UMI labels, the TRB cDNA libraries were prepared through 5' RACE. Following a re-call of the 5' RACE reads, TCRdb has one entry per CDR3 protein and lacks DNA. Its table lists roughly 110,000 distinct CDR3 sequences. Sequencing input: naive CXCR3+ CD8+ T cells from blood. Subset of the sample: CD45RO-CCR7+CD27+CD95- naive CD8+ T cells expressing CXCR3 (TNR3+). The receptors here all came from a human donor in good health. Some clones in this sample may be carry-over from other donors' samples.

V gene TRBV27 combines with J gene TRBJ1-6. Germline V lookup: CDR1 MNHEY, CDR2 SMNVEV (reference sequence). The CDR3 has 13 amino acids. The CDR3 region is CASSTTGYSPLHF.

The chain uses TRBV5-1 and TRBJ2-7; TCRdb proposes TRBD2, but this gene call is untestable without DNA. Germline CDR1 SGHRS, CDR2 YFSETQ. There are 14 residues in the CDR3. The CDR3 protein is CASSLVEGVNEQYF.

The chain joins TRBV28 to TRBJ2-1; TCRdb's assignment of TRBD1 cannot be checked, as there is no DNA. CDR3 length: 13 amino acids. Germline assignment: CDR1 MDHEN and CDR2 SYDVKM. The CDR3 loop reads CASSWDRVNEQFF.

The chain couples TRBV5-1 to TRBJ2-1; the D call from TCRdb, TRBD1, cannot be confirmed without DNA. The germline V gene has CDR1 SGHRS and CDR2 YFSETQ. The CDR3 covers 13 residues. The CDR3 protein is CASSLRSPHEQFF. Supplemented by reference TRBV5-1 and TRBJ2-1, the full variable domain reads KAGVTQTPRYLIKTRGQQVTLSCSPISGHRSVSWYQQTPGQGLQFLFEYFSETQRNKGNFPGRFSGRQFSNSRSEMNVSTLELGDSALYLCASSLRSPHEQFFGPGTRLTVL.

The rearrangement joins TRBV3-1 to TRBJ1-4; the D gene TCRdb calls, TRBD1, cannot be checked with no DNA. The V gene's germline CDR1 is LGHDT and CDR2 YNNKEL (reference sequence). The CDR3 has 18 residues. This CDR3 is CASSSGQGAVVANEKLFF.

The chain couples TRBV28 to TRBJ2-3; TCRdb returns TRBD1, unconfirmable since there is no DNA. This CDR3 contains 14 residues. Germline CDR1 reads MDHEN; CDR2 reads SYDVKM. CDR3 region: CASSFGQSTDTQYF.

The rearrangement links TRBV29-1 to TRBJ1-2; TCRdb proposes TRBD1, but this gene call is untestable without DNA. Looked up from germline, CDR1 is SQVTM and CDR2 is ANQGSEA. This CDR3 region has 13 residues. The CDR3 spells CSVEWTGEYGYTF.

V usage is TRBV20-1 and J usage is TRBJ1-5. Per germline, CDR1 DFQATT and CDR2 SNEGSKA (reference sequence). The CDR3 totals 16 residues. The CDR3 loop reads CSATSSLKGSNQPQHF.

The CDR3 here is CASVQTGNSEQYF. The chain carries TRBV9 and TRBJ2-7; with no DNA, the TCRdb D assignment of TRBD1 cannot be verified. Germline V gene sequence: CDR1 SGDLS, CDR2 YYNGEE. CDR3 length: 13 amino acids.

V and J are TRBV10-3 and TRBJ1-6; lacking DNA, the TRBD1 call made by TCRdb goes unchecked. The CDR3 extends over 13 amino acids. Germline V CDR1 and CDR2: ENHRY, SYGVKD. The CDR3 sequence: CAIWTGYNSPLHF.